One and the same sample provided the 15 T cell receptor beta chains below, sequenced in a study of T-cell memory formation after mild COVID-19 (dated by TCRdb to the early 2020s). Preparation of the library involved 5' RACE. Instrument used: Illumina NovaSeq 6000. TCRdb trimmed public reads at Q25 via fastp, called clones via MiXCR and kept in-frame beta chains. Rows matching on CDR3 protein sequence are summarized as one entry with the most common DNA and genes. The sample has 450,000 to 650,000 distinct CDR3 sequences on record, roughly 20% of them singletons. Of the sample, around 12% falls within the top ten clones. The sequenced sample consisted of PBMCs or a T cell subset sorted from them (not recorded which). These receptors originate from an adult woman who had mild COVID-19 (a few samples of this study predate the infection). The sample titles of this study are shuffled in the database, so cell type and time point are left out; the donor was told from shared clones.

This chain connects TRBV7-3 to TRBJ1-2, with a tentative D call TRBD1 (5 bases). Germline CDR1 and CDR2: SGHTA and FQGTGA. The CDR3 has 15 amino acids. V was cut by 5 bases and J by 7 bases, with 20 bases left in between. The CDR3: CASSPGPGTIGGYTF. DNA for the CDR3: TGTGCCAGCAGCCCCGGACCTGGGACGATCGGTGGCTACACCTTC.

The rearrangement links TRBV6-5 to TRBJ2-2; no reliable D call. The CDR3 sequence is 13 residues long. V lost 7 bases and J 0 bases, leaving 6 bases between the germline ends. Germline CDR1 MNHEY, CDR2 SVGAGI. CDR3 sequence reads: CASISPNTGELFF. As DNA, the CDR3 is TGTGCCAGCATTTCTCCGAACACCGGGGAGCTGTTTTTT.

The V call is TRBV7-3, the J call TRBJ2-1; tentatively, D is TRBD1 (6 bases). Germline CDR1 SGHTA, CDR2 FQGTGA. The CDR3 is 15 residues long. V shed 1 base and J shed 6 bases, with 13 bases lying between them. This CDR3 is CASSLRSGQRNEQFF. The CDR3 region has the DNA TGTGCCAGCAGCTTAAGGTCCGGACAGCGCAATGAGCAGTTCTTC.

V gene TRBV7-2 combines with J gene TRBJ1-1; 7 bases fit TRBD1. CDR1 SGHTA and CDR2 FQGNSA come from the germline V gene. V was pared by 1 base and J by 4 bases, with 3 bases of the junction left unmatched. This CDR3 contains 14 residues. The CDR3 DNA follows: TGTGCCAGCAGCTTAGAGGGGGCGGTCACTGAAGCTTTCTTT. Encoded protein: CASSLEGAVTEAFF.

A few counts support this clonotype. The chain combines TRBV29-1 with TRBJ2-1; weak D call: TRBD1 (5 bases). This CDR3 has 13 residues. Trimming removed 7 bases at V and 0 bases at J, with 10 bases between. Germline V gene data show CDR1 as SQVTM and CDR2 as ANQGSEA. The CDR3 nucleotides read TGCAGCGCCGGACATAGCTCCTACAATGAGCAGTTCTTC. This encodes CSAGHSSYNEQFF.

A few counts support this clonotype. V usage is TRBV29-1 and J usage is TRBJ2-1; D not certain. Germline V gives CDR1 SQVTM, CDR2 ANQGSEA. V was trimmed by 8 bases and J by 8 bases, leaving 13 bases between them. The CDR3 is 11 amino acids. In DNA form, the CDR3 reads TGCAGCTCCTCCCTTGGGGATGAGCAGTTCTTC. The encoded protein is CSSSLGDEQFF.

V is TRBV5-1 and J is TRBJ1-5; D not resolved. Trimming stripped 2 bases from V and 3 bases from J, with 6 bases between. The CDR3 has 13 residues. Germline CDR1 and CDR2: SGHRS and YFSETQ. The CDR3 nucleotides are TGCGCCAGCAGCTTCGATATCAATCAGCCCCAGCATTTT. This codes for CASSFDINQPQHF.

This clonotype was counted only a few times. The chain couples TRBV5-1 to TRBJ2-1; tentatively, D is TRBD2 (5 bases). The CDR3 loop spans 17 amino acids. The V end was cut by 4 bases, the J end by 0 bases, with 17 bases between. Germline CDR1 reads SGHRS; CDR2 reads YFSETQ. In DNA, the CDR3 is TGCGCCAGCAGCCTCTGGGGAGCGACCAGCTCCTACAATGAGCAGTTCTTC. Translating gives CASSLWGATSSYNEQFF.

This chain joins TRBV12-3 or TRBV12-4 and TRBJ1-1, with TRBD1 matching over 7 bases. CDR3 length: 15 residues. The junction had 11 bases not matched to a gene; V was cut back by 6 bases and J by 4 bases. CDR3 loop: CASSLGQWWGTEAFF. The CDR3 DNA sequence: TGTGCCAGCAGCCTGGGACAGTGGTGGGGCACTGAAGCTTTCTTT.

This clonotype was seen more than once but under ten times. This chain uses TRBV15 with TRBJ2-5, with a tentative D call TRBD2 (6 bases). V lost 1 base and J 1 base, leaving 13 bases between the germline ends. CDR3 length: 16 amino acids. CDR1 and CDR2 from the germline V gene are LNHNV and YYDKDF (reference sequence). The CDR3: CATSRGSGGFQETQYF. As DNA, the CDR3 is TGTGCCACCAGCAGAGGTTCTGGGGGGTTCCAAGAGACCCAGTACTTC.

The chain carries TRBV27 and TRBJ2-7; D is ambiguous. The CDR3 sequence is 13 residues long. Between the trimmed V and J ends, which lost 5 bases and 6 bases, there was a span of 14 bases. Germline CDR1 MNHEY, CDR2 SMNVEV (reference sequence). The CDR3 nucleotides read TGTGCCAGCAGTCCAGTAAACGCCCGCGAGCAGTACTTC. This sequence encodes CASSPVNAREQYF.

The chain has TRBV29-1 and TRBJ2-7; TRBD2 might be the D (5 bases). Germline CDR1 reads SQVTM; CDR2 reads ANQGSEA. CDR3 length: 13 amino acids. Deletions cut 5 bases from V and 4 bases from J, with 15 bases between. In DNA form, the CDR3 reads TGCAGCGTTCGGGGTACTAGGACGTACGAGCAGTACTTC. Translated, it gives CSVRGTRTYEQYF.

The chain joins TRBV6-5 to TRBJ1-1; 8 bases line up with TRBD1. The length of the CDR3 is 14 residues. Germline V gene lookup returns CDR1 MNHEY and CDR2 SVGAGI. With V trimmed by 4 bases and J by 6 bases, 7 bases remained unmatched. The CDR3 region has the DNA TGTGCCAGCAGTTGGGCAGGGGGCAAGTCTGAAGCTTTCTTT. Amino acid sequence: CASSWAGGKSEAFF.

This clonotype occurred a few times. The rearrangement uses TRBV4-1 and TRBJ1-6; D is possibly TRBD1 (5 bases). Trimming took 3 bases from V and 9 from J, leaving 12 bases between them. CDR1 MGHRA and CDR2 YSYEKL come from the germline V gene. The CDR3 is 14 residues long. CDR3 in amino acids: CASSQWSGTSPLHF. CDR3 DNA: TGCGCCAGCAGCCAGTGGTCAGGGACTTCACCCCTCCACTTT.

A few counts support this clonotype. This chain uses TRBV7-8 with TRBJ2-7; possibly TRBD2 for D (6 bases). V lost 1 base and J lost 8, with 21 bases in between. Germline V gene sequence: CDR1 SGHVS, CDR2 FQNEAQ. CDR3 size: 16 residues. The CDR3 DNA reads TGTGCCAGCAGCTTAGTCTGGACTACACGGTCTACGAAGCAGTACTTC. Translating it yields CASSLVWTTRSTKQYF.